In its sample, the clone carrying this T cell receptor (beta chain) was seen a few times. Its antigen is not known. The sample is drawn from a study of T-cell memory formation after mild COVID-19. The V and J ends lost 2 bases and 7 bases respectively, with 14 bases between them. CDR3 size: 14 residues. Germline lookup yields CDR1 MNHEY and CDR2 SVGAGI. Whole-study findings and limits: Contracting CD8+ clones were enriched in EMRA, CD4+ mainly in CM and EM. Clones that got smaller from day 15 to 85 had even CD4/CD8, while clones growing later tipped toward CD4+.

5'RACE, which relied on constant-segment primers, yielded TCR alpha and TCR beta cDNA libraries carrying sample barcodes and UMIs. TCRdb analysed the 5' RACE reads with MiXCR anew, one entry per CDR3 protein. The sample includes more than 350,000 distinct CDR3 sequences, roughly 15% of them seen just once. This chain joins TRBV6-5 and TRBJ1-2; D gene ambiguous. The specimen was PBMCs or a T cell subset sorted from them (not recorded which). This TCR was recovered from a man between 18 and 29 years old who had mild COVID-19 (a few samples of this study predate the infection). Cell type and time point are not known. The CDR3 protein is CASSYGVEFGGYTF. The CDR3, as DNA: TGTGCCAGCAGTTACGGGGTGGAGTTTGGTGGCTACACCTTC.